The 18 T cell receptor beta chains listed next were all sequenced from one sample in a study of neurological immune-mediated disorders. Each CDR3 protein gets one entry after TCRdb re-called the 5' RACE reads with MiXCR. This sample has about 53,000 distinct CDR3 sequences; approximately 17% occur once, and the top ten carry more than 3.5%. The sample comprised PBMCs. These receptors originate from a man aged 55 to 70 in good health.

This clonotype came up a few times. In DNA, the CDR3 is TGTGCCAGCAGCCAACGGCTTGGGTACACCGGGGAGCTGTTTTTT. Translating it yields CASSQRLGYTGELFF. V is TRBV14 and J is TRBJ2-2; D is ambiguous. Trimming took off 2 bases at V and 3 bases at J, with 10 bases between the two ends. Per germline, CDR1 SGHDN and CDR2 FVKESK. The CDR3 runs 15 residues.

In its sample, this clonotype was seen a few times. A much bigger clone sits one base away, suggesting this may be a read error. The chain links TRBV5-8 to TRBJ2-2; 8 nucleotides line up with TRBD2. This CDR3 is built from 15 residues. Germline CDR1 and CDR2: SGHTS and YDEGEE. CDR3 nucleotide sequence: TGTGCCAACAGCCCGGGGCTAGCGGGCACCGGGGAGCTGTTTTTT. Its translation: CANSPGLAGTGELFF.

The table lists this clonotype with many counts. The rearrangement links TRBV7-3 to TRBJ2-1, with D possibly being TRBD2 (6 bases). The CDR3 totals 14 residues. The germline CDR1 and CDR2 sequences are SGHTA and FQGTGA. V was cut by 7 bases and J by 5 bases, with 15 bases left in between. The CDR3 sequence: CASNAGTADNEQFF. The CDR3, as DNA: TGTGCCAGCAACGCCGGGACTGCAGACAATGAGCAGTTCTTC.

V usage is TRBV14 and J usage is TRBJ2-1; possible D gene TRBD2, 6 bases. V shed 4 bases and J shed 0 bases, with 13 bases lying between them. The germline V gene has CDR1 SGHDN and CDR2 FVKESK. The CDR3 is 16 amino acids. This CDR3 reads CASSLRRGSSYNEQFF. CDR3 sequence (DNA): TGTGCCAGCAGCCTAAGGCGGGGTAGCTCCTACAATGAGCAGTTCTTC.

This clonotype was counted at least ten times. The genes are TRBV6-6 and TRBJ2-3, with TRBD1 matching 7 bases. J gave up 10 bases and V 5 bases, and 6 bases lay outside the gene matches. Per germline, CDR1 MNHNY and CDR2 SVGAGI (reference sequence). The CDR3 is 12 amino acids. As DNA, the CDR3 is TGTGCCAGCAGTACAGGGGTAGGCTCGCAGTATTTT. Translation: CASSTGVGSQYF.

The table lists this clonotype with many counts. The chain combines TRBV7-2 with TRBJ2-3, with D tentatively TRBD2 (6 bases). The germline gives CDR1 SGHTA, CDR2 FQGNSA. This CDR3 has 14 amino acids. V lost 5 bases to trimming and J lost 8 bases, with 17 bases between them. CDR3 bases: TGTGCCAGCAGCCAAGGGACTGTTCGAGGTACGCAGTATTTT. It yields the protein CASSQGTVRGTQYF.

This clonotype was counted at least ten times. This rearrangement joins TRBV10-3 to TRBJ2-5; D may be TRBD1 (7 bases). Germline lookup yields CDR1 ENHRY and CDR2 SYGVKD. This CDR3 has 15 amino acids. Trimming stripped 3 bases from V and 1 base from J, with 12 bases between. The CDR3 nucleotides are TGTGCCATCAGTGACCAGGGGGGTTTCCAAGAGACCCAGTACTTC. Translated, it gives CAISDQGGFQETQYF.

In this sample, this clonotype turned up many times. The V gene is TRBV7-2, the J gene TRBJ2-1, with D uncertain. The CDR3 has 14 amino acids. Germline-derived CDR1 and CDR2 are SGHTA and FQGNSA. The V gene lost 2 bases and the J gene lost 0 bases, with 5 bases spanning the gap. CDR3 residues: CASSLPNSYNEQFF. CDR3 sequence (DNA): TGTGCCAGCAGCTTACCGAACTCCTACAATGAGCAGTTCTTC.

V usage is TRBV5-1 and J usage is TRBJ2-3; perhaps TRBD1 as D (6 bases). Trimming took off 0 bases at V and 5 bases at J, with 13 bases between the two ends. From germline, CDR1 is SGHRS and CDR2 YFSETQ. This CDR3 comprises 15 residues. Here the CDR3 reads CASSLEGVCIDTQYF. CDR3 in DNA: TGCGCCAGCAGCTTGGAGGGGGTCTGTATAGATACGCAGTATTTT.

V is TRBV5-6 and J is TRBJ2-1; D unresolved. CDR1 and CDR2 (germline): SGHDT, YYEEEE. The CDR3 extends over 12 amino acids. V was clipped by 4 bases and J by 8 bases, with 10 bases between them. The CDR3 loop reads CASSPDGDEQFF. The CDR3 DNA follows: TGTGCCAGCAGCCCGGACGGCGATGAGCAGTTCTTC.

There are many counts of this clonotype. The J gene is TRBJ1-2, the V gene TRBV4-2; maybe TRBD1 (5 bases). The germline V gene encodes CDR1 LGHNA and CDR2 YNFKEQ. Trimming shortened V by 0 bases and J by 5 bases, and 13 bases separated the two germline ends. The CDR3 has 15 residues. CDR3 sequence (DNA): TGTGCCAGCAGCCAAGATCTATCAGGGCAGTATGGCTACACCTTC. Translated: CASSQDLSGQYGYTF.

This clonotype was recorded many times. The chain combines TRBV20-1 with TRBJ2-7, with TRBD2 matching 12 bases. The CDR3 runs 12 residues. Per germline, CDR1 DFQATT and CDR2 SNEGSKA (reference sequence). Trimming took 8 bases from V and 5 from J; bases not matched to a gene: 4. CDR3: CSSLAGGNEQYF. The CDR3 region has the DNA TGCAGTTCTCTAGCGGGAGGGAACGAGCAGTACTTC.

This clonotype was observed at least ten times. The chain carries TRBV28 and TRBJ2-7; D is unresolved. CDR3 length: 11 amino acids. CDR1 is MDHEN, CDR2 SYDVKM, per germline. Trimming took off 5 bases at V and 3 bases at J, with 5 bases between the two ends. Here the CDR3 reads CASSADYEQYF. CDR3 in DNA: TGTGCCAGCAGTGCCGACTACGAGCAGTACTTC.

This clonotype has a count of ten or more. The chain has TRBV20-1 and TRBJ1-1; 7 nucleotides agree with TRBD1. Germline CDR1 reads DFQATT; CDR2 reads SNEGSKA (reference sequence). V lost 6 bases and J lost 3; bases outside the gene matches: 10. The CDR3 covers 14 residues. The CDR3 loop reads CSAEGAAGHTEAFF. The CDR3 region has the DNA TGCAGTGCCGAGGGGGCGGCGGGCCACACTGAAGCTTTCTTT.

This clonotype appeared many times. This sequence joins TRBV6-6 and TRBJ2-1; D is unresolved. The CDR3 runs 11 residues. Germline V gene data show CDR1 as MNHNY and CDR2 as SVGAGI (reference sequence). The V gene lost 6 bases and the J gene lost 7 bases, with 7 bases spanning the gap. As DNA, the CDR3 is TGTGCCAGCAGCCCACAAAATGAGCAGTTCTTC. This sequence encodes CASSPQNEQFF.

Ten or more counts support this clonotype. This chain uses TRBV6-6 with TRBJ2-2, with 7 bases that match TRBD1. This CDR3 comprises 15 residues. Germline V gives CDR1 MNHNY, CDR2 SVGAGI (reference sequence). The V gene end was trimmed by 2 bases and the J gene end by 1 base; junction bases not matched to a gene: 1. CDR3 region: CASSYRQGNTGELFF. The CDR3 DNA sequence: TGTGCCAGCAGTTACCGACAGGGGAACACCGGGGAGCTGTTTTTT.

In this sample, this clonotype turned up a few times. The rearrangement joins TRBV4-3 to TRBJ1-2, with a possible D match to TRBD1 (5 bases). This CDR3 is built from 15 residues. Germline V gene sequence: CDR1 LGHNA, CDR2 YSLEER. Trimming shortened V by 3 bases and J by 4 bases, and 15 bases separated the two germline ends. Here the CDR3 reads CASSQDGRGGYGYTF. In DNA form, the CDR3 reads TGCGCCAGCAGCCAGGACGGTCGGGGGGGCTATGGCTACACCTTC.

Ten or more counts support this clonotype. J is TRBJ2-7 and V is TRBV3-1, with D uncertain. CDR1 is LGHDT, CDR2 YNNKEL, per germline (reference sequence). The length of the CDR3 is 14 residues. The V end lost 6 bases, the J end lost 2 bases, and 14 bases lay between the germline ends. The CDR3 spells CASSPENRPYEQYF. DNA of the CDR3: TGTGCCAGCAGTCCCGAGAACAGACCCTACGAGCAGTACTTC.